A single sample is the source of the 22 T cell receptor beta chains below, sequenced in a study of vaccination effects on CD4 cells after COVID-19. The method was immunoSEQ multiplex PCR; TCRdb's version includes in-frame clones alone and lacks a portion of them. The profile covers approximately 60,000 clones, with around 73% appearing a single time and roughly 4.2% taken by the ten largest. The culture ran for nine to eleven days, and then CD4+ T cells were isolated. All participants had two doses of either the BNT162b2 or mRNA-1273 vaccine. The antigens these receptors bind are not known. The source material was CD4+ T cells from PBMCs cultured without peptide, sampled after COVID-19 vaccination. The receptor set was obtained from a human donor who received a COVID-19 vaccine.

The J gene is TRBJ2-1, the V gene TRBV6-5, with 11 bases matching TRBD2. J was trimmed by 1 base and V by 6 bases; bases with no gene match: 2. Germline V CDR1 and CDR2: MNHEY, SVGAGI. CDR3 length equals 15 residues. The CDR3 loop reads CASRSSGGSYNEQFF. The CDR3 coding sequence is TGTGCCAGCAGATCTAGCGGGGGGTCCTACAATGAGCAGTTCTTC.

The genes are TRBV4-1 and TRBJ1-1; TRBD1 matches 8 bases. This CDR3 is built from 16 residues. The germline CDR1 and CDR2 sequences are MGHRA and YSYEKL. After removal of 4 bases from V and 2 bases from J, the junction contained 9 bases not matched to a gene. CDR3 bases: TGCGCCAGCAGCCTCCATGGGGGGACAGGTAACACTGAAGCTTTCTTT. Translation: CASSLHGGTGNTEAFF.

The rearrangement links TRBV5-4 to TRBJ2-5; tentatively, D is TRBD1 (5 bases). The ends were cut back, 1 base at V and 1 base at J, with 8 bases in the middle. CDR1 is SGHNT and CDR2 is YYREEE in the germline V gene (reference sequence). CDR3 length: 14 amino acids. CDR3 sequence (DNA): TGTGCCAGCAGCTTGAGGCAGGGCCAAGAGACCCAGTACTTC. This encodes CASSLRQGQETQYF.

This chain links TRBV6-1 with TRBJ1-4, with D tentatively TRBD1 (5 bases). CDR3 length equals 15 residues. Germline CDR1 reads MNHNS; CDR2 reads SASEGT. Between the trimmed V and J ends, which lost 2 bases and 4 bases, there was a span of 11 bases. CDR3: CASSERAGLNEKLFF. The DNA of the CDR3 is TGTGCCAGCAGTGAACGGGCAGGGCTTAATGAAAAACTGTTTTTT.

There are a few counts of this clone. V is TRBV19 and J is TRBJ1-2, with a possible D match to TRBD1 (5 bases). Between the trimmed V and J ends, which lost 5 bases and 2 bases, there was a span of 15 bases. This CDR3 spans 15 amino acids. The germline CDR1 and CDR2 sequences are LNHDA and SQIVND (reference sequence). CDR3 DNA sequence: TGTGCCAGTAGTTTCCAGGACAAGACCAACTATGGCTACACCTTC. Translated, it gives CASSFQDKTNYGYTF.

This clone was detected a few times. The chain links TRBV19 to TRBJ1-5; possible D gene TRBD1, 6 bases. V dropped 3 bases and J dropped 10 bases, with 19 bases sitting between them. The length of the CDR3 is 15 residues. Germline V gene lookup returns CDR1 LNHDA and CDR2 SQIVND (reference sequence). This CDR3 is CASSITGNGFAPQHF. In DNA form, the CDR3 reads TGTGCCAGTAGTATTACAGGGAATGGATTTGCTCCCCAGCATTTT.

This sequence joins TRBV30 and TRBJ1-6; D uncertain. The CDR3 totals 15 residues. Germline CDR1 reads GTSNPN; CDR2 reads SVGIG (reference sequence). V lost 4 bases and J lost 4, with 14 bases in between. The CDR3 spells CAWKSDGRYNSPLHF. The CDR3 coding sequence is TGTGCCTGGAAATCGGACGGGAGATATAATTCACCCCTCCACTTT.

This clone was picked up one time. This rearrangement joins TRBV2 to TRBJ2-2; 7 positions agree with TRBD1. Unmatched junction bases numbered 12, after V lost 9 bases and J lost 5 bases. Germline V CDR1 and CDR2: SNHLY, FYNNEI. CDR3 length: 15 amino acids. CDR3 amino acids: CASYPQGPRTGELFF. The DNA for the CDR3 is TGTGCCAGTTACCCACAGGGGCCTAGGACCGGGGAGCTGTTTTTT. Based on the CDR3 plus reference TRBV2 and TRBJ2-2, the full variable domain is EPEVTQTPSHQVTQMGQEVILRCVPISNHLYFYWYRQILGQKVEFLVSFYNNEISEKSEIFDDQFSVERPDGSNFTLKIRSTKLEDSAMYFCASYPQGPRTGELFFGEGSRLTVL.

There are a few counts of this clone. The chain has TRBV4-3 and TRBJ1-4, with D possibly being TRBD1 (5 bases). The CDR3 extends over 15 amino acids. From germline, CDR1 is LGHNA and CDR2 YSLEER. Trimming pared 0 bases from V and 7 bases from J, leaving 12 bases between. The CDR3 DNA sequence: TGCGCCAGCAGCCAAGAAGGAGGGACCTCTGAAAAACTGTTTTTT. Translating gives CASSQEGGTSEKLFF.

The V and J genes are TRBV4-2 and TRBJ1-4; a possible D gene is TRBD1 (5 bases). CDR1 and CDR2 (germline): LGHNA, YNFKEQ. Deletions cut 0 bases from V and 11 bases from J, with 16 bases between. The CDR3 is 15 residues long. CDR3 nucleotides: TGTGCCAGCAGCCAAGAATCGGCGACAGTTGTGAAACTGTTTTTT. Its translation is CASSQESATVVKLFF.

The chain joins TRBV6-5 to TRBJ1-2; D ambiguous. CDR1 is MNHEY, CDR2 SVGAGI, per germline. Trimming took 0 bases from V and 4 from J, leaving 9 bases between them. This CDR3 has 14 residues. CDR3 protein: CASSYSASPYGYTF. CDR3 in DNA: TGTGCCAGCAGTTACTCGGCCAGTCCCTATGGCTACACCTTC.

The rearrangement joins TRBV3-1 (or the pseudogene TRBV3-2) to TRBJ1-5, with D possibly TRBD1 on 6 matching bases. The CDR3 has 14 residues. Germline CDR1 LGHDT, CDR2 YNNKEL (reference sequence). V was cut by 5 bases and J by 5 bases, with 13 bases left in between. The CDR3 reads CASSARDIYQPQHF. The CDR3 DNA sequence: TGTGCCAGCAGCGCCCGGGACATATATCAGCCCCAGCATTTT.

V is TRBV3-1 (or the pseudogene TRBV3-2) and J is TRBJ2-7; TRBD1 might be the D (6 bases). This CDR3 is 13 amino acids long. Trimming pared 4 bases from V and 5 bases from J, leaving 12 bases between. Germline V CDR1 and CDR2: LGHDT, YNNKEL (reference sequence). In DNA, the CDR3 is TGTGCCAGCAGCCTCAGGGGTTCGAACGAGCAGTACTTC. It translates to CASSLRGSNEQYF.

This rearrangement joins TRBV7-9 to TRBJ1-5; D not certain. The CDR3 is 14 residues long. Trimming stripped 5 bases from V and 3 bases from J, with 11 bases between. Per germline, CDR1 SEHNR and CDR2 FQNEAQ (reference sequence). The CDR3 DNA sequence: TGTGCCAGCAGCCTCATTGGGGACAATCAGCCCCAGCATTTT. This codes for CASSLIGDNQPQHF.

The V gene is TRBV5-5, the J gene TRBJ1-2, with TRBD1 as a possible D gene (5 bases). The CDR3 has 13 amino acids. Trimming took 3 bases from V and 5 from J, leaving 11 bases between them. CDR1 is SGHKS and CDR2 is YYEKEE in the germline V gene (reference sequence). The CDR3 DNA follows: TGTGCCAGCAGCTCCGGGACGGAGTATGGCTACACCTTC. Its translation is CASSSGTEYGYTF.

This chain links TRBV19 with TRBJ2-1; 10 bases are a match to TRBD1. This CDR3 is 15 amino acids long. Per germline, CDR1 LNHDA and CDR2 SQIVND (reference sequence). Germline trimming cut 5 bases from V and 7 bases from J; bases unmatched to any gene: 8. CDR3 coding DNA: TGTGCCAGTAGTCCTGGGACAGGGGATACAAATGAGCAGTTCTTC. Protein sequence: CASSPGTGDTNEQFF.

V is TRBV5-6 and J is TRBJ1-2; D gene uncertain. The CDR3 has 15 residues. Germline V CDR1 and CDR2: SGHDT, YYEEEE. Trimming removed 5 bases from V and 8 bases from J, with 22 bases in between. This CDR3 is CASRVRVRRESGYTF. CDR3 nucleotides: TGTGCCAGCAGAGTACGTGTGCGGAGAGAGTCGGGCTACACCTTC.

The rearrangement links TRBV27 to TRBJ2-3; D uncertain. Trimming pared 7 bases from V and 2 bases from J, leaving 4 bases between. The CDR3 covers 11 residues. Germline CDR1 is MNHEY and CDR2 is SMNVEV (reference sequence). The CDR3 DNA follows: TGTGCCAGCACCGACACAGATACGCAGTATTTT. This codes for CASTDTDTQYF.

The chain recombines TRBV3-1 (or the pseudogene TRBV3-2) with TRBJ2-3; D ambiguous. This CDR3 is 12 amino acids long. Germline lookup yields CDR1 LGHDT and CDR2 YNNKEL (reference sequence). Trimming stripped 5 bases from V and 5 bases from J, with 8 bases between. The CDR3 nucleotides are TGTGCCAGCAGCAAGAGAAAAGATACGCAGTATTTT. It is translated as CASSKRKDTQYF.

This clone has more than one count but fewer than ten. This rearrangement joins TRBV6-6 to TRBJ1-1, with D hard to call. V was trimmed by 0 bases and J by 11 bases, leaving 7 bases between them. The V gene's germline CDR1 is MNHNY and CDR2 SVGAGI (reference sequence). There are 11 residues in the CDR3. CDR3 loop: CASSYSRAAFF. The CDR3 nucleotides are TGTGCCAGCAGTTACTCTAGGGCGGCTTTCTTT.

The rearrangement joins TRBV10-3 to TRBJ2-7; D gene uncertain. This CDR3 is 15 amino acids long. Trimming pared 3 bases from V and 1 base from J, leaving 13 bases between. Germline V gene lookup returns CDR1 ENHRY and CDR2 SYGVKD. The CDR3 here is CAISDGPPSSYEQYF. As DNA, the CDR3 is TGTGCCATCAGTGACGGGCCTCCAAGTTCCTACGAGCAGTACTTC.

The chain uses TRBV2 and TRBJ2-3, with D uncertain. Trimming took off 5 bases at V and 2 bases at J, with 5 bases between the two ends. The germline V gene encodes CDR1 SNHLY and CDR2 FYNNEI. This CDR3 is 12 amino acids long. The CDR3 DNA follows: TGTGCCAGCAGTTCGAACACAGATACGCAGTATTTT. This translates into CASSSNTDTQYF. Complete variable domain (other parts from reference TRBV2 and TRBJ2-3): EPEVTQTPSHQVTQMGQEVILRCVPISNHLYFYWYRQILGQKVEFLVSFYNNEISEKSEIFDDQFSVERPDGSNFTLKIRSTKLEDSAMYFCASSSNTDTQYFGPGTRLTVL.